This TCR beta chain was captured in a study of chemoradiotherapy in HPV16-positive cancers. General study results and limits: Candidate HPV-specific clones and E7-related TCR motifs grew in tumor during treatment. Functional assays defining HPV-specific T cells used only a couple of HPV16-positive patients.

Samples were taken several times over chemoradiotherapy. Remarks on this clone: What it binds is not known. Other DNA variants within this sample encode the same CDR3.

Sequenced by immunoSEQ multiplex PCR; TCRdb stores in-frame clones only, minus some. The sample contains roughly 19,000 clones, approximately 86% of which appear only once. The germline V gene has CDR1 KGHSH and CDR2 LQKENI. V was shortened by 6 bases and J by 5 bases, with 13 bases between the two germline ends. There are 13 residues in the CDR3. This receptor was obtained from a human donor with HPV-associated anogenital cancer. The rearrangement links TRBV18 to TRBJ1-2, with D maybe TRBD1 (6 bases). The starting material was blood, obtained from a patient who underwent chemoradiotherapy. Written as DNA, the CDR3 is TGTGCCAGCTCCCAGGGGCAGGATTATGGCTACACCTTC. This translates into CASSQGQDYGYTF.